The 27 T cell receptor beta chains in this list originate from one sample, sequenced in a study of cytomegalovirus exposure and HLA in healthy donors (dated by TCRdb to 2017 to 2019). The library was made by the immunoSEQ multiplex PCR assay. The multiplex PCR relied on a mix of 60 forward primers for TCR Vbeta segments and 13 reverse primers for TCR Jbeta segments. The clones in this table, taken by TCRdb from immuneACCESS, are in-frame only. Not every clone is retained; where verified, under half of the shortfall comes from an unresolved V gene, and the cause of the rest is unknown. For this sample there are about 140,000 clones; roughly 77% appear just once. The ten largest make up approximately 1.6% of the sample. The material sequenced was PBMCs. These receptors were collected from a woman aged 25-40 years in good health and CMV-seronegative.

The V gene is TRBV19, the J gene TRBJ1-5, with 10 nucleotides matching TRBD1. After removal of 6 bases from V and 5 bases from J, the junction contained 7 bases not matched to a gene. CDR3 length: 15 residues. Germline lookup yields CDR1 LNHDA and CDR2 SQIVND (reference sequence). CDR3 sequence: CASRKTGTGDQPQHF. CDR3 nucleotide sequence: TGTGCCAGTAGAAAAACCGGGACAGGGGATCAGCCCCAGCATTTT.

The chain carries TRBV25-1 and TRBJ1-4; D gene unclear. The CDR3 loop spans 13 amino acids. Trimming left V 4 bases short and J 8 bases short, with 11 bases between. The germline CDR1 and CDR2 sequences are MGHDK and SYGVNS. CDR3 DNA: TGTGCCAGCAGTGTGGGGAGGAGGGAAAAACTGTTTTTT. It specifies CASSVGRREKLFF.

This chain's CDR3 is CASSTMGASDTQYF. CDR3 sequence (DNA): TGTGCCAGCTCCACGATGGGGGCTTCAGATACGCAGTATTTT. J is TRBJ2-3 and V is TRBV18, with D tentatively TRBD1 (6 bases). In germline, CDR1 is KGHSH, CDR2 LQKENI. V gave up 6 bases and J gave up 4 bases, with 14 bases separating them. This CDR3 region has 14 residues.

This chain connects TRBV5-1 to TRBJ2-5; 8 nucleotides agree with TRBD2. CDR1 is SGHRS, CDR2 YFSETQ, per germline. The V and J ends lost 7 bases and 4 bases, in that order; junction bases with no gene match: 9. The CDR3 extends over 14 amino acids. CDR3 sequence (DNA): TGCGCCAGCGGCCGGGAGGGGAGGGTAGAGACCCAGTACTTC. It specifies CASGREGRVETQYF.

This chain links TRBV4-2 with TRBJ1-1; D may be TRBD1 (5 bases). The V and J ends lost 0 bases and 1 base respectively, with 6 bases between them. CDR1 and CDR2 (germline): LGHNA, YNFKEQ. This CDR3 comprises 14 residues. In DNA, the CDR3 is TGTGCCAGCAGCCAAGACAGGGCGAACACTGAAGCTTTCTTT. It yields the protein CASSQDRANTEAFF.

This clone has just a few counts. In nucleotides, the CDR3 is TGTGCCAGCAGCTCTGCAGATACGCAGTATTTT. Translated: CASSSADTQYF. The chain links TRBV7-2 to TRBJ2-3; D gene ambiguous. Germline CDR1 and CDR2: SGHTA and FQGNSA. Trimming left V 4 bases short and J 4 bases short, with 3 bases between. The CDR3 is 11 amino acids. Complete variable domain (other parts from reference TRBV7-2 and TRBJ2-3): GAGVSQSPSNKVTEKGKDVELRCDPISGHTALYWYRQSLGQGLEFLIYFQGNSAPDKSGLPSDRFSAERTGGSVSTLTIQRTQQEDSAVYLCASSSADTQYFGPGTRLTVL.

The chain combines TRBV5-4 with TRBJ2-3; a possible D gene is TRBD1 (7 bases). The germline V gene has CDR1 SGHNT and CDR2 YYREEE (reference sequence). The CDR3 sequence is 16 residues long. Deletions cut 3 bases from V and 0 bases from J, with 14 bases between. This CDR3 reads CASSWRGPLSTDTQYF. The CDR3 bases are TGTGCCAGCAGCTGGAGGGGGCCCCTAAGCACAGATACGCAGTATTTT.

This clone appeared a single time. The chain uses TRBV2 and TRBJ1-4; TRBD1 agrees at 9 bases. Germline-derived CDR1 and CDR2 are SNHLY and FYNNEI. V dropped 6 bases and J dropped 5; count of bases not matched to a gene: 16. This CDR3 has 18 amino acids. The CDR3 reads CASSKDRGGGGGNEKLFF. CDR3 sequence (DNA): TGTGCCAGCAGCAAGGACAGGGGTGGAGGGGGGGGAAATGAAAAACTGTTTTTT.

The CDR3 DNA reads TGTGCCAGCTCACTTACCGACAGGAACACTGAAGCTTTCTTT. Residues: CASSLTDRNTEAFF. The genes are TRBV18 and TRBJ1-1, with D maybe TRBD1 (5 bases). Per germline, CDR1 KGHSH and CDR2 LQKENI. This CDR3 has 14 amino acids. V lost 4 bases and J 1 base, leaving 10 bases between the germline ends.

The rearrangement uses TRBV5-4 and TRBJ2-2; D call uncertain. The CDR3 runs 16 residues. Germline CDR1 reads SGHNT; CDR2 reads YYREEE (reference sequence). Trimming took off 4 bases at V and 2 bases at J, with 15 bases between the two ends. The CDR3 nucleotides are TGTGCCAGCAGCCTGGGCGGAGCCAGCAACACCGGGGAGCTGTTTTTT. It specifies CASSLGGASNTGELFF.

This rearrangement joins TRBV30 to TRBJ2-3, with 7 bases that match TRBD1. This CDR3 region has 12 residues. J lost 11 bases, V lost 3 bases, and 8 bases had no gene match. CDR1 and CDR2 from the germline V gene are GTSNPN and SVGIG (reference sequence). The CDR3 DNA follows: TGTGCCTGGAGGGGACAGTACCGGGAGCAGTATTTT. Protein: CAWRGQYREQYF.

The J gene is TRBJ1-1, the V gene TRBV6-5; a weak D match, TRBD1 (6 bases). The V and J ends lost 0 bases and 10 bases respectively, with 12 bases between them. The CDR3 sequence is 13 residues long. In germline, CDR1 is MNHEY, CDR2 SVGAGI. As DNA, the CDR3 is TGTGCCAGCAGTTACTCGAGAGGGGGATTAGCTTTCTTT. This codes for CASSYSRGGLAFF.

This sequence joins TRBV5-4 and TRBJ2-3; 8 bases align to TRBD2. Germline V gives CDR1 SGHNT, CDR2 YYREEE (reference sequence). V shed 2 bases, J shed 4 bases, and the junction held 6 bases outside the gene matches. The CDR3 spans 15 residues. For the CDR3, the DNA is TGTGCCAGCAGCTTACCGGGAGGGAGGGCAGATACGCAGTATTTT. This encodes CASSLPGGRADTQYF.

This CDR3 is CASSPRGLAGGETQYF. The DNA for the CDR3 is TGTGCCAGCTCACCACGGGGACTAGCGGGGGGAGAGACCCAGTACTTC. The chain is built from TRBV18 and TRBJ2-5; TRBD2 aligns across 15 bases. Unmatched junction bases numbered 1, after V lost 1 base and J lost 4 bases. Germline V gene sequence: CDR1 KGHSH, CDR2 LQKENI. CDR3 length: 16 amino acids. The full variable domain, its missing parts supplied by reference TRBV18 and TRBJ2-5, is NAGVMQNPRHLVRRRGQEARLRCSPMKGHSHVYWYRQLPEEGLKFMVYLQKENIIDESGMPKERFSAEFPKEGPSILRIQQVVRGDSAAYFCASSPRGLAGGETQYFGPGTRLLVL.

This chain uses TRBV28 with TRBJ2-2; 13 bases line up with TRBD2. The CDR3 contains 16 residues. Germline CDR1 MDHEN, CDR2 SYDVKM. With V trimmed by 1 base and J by 10 bases, 6 bases remained unmatched. The CDR3 is CASSLFRTSGSEELFF. CDR3 bases: TGTGCCAGCAGTTTATTCCGGACTAGCGGGAGCGAGGAGCTGTTTTTT. Full variable domain (rest looked up from reference TRBV28 and TRBJ2-2): DVKVTQSSRYLVKRTGEKVFLECVQDMDHENMFWYRQDPGLGLRLIYFSYDVKMKEKGDIPEGYSVSREKKERFSLILESASTNQTSMYLCASSLFRTSGSEELFFGEGSRLTVL.

The chain recombines TRBV7-2 with TRBJ1-6, with 8 nucleotides matching TRBD1. J was trimmed by 7 bases and V by 5 bases; bases with no gene match: 10. Looked up from germline, CDR1 is SGHTA and CDR2 is FQGNSA. This CDR3 has 16 amino acids. This CDR3 is CASSVYPTGANSPLHF. For the CDR3, the DNA is TGTGCCAGCAGCGTTTACCCGACAGGGGCCAATTCACCCCTCCACTTT.

This clone was counted only a few times. The chain recombines TRBV10-3 with TRBJ1-5; D may be TRBD1 (5 bases). V dropped 2 bases and J dropped 3 bases, with 14 bases sitting between them. This CDR3 has 16 amino acids. Looked up from germline, CDR1 is ENHRY and CDR2 is SYGVKD. CDR3 sequence (DNA): TGTGCCATCAGTGAGAACCTCCAGGGTCTCAATCAGCCCCAGCATTTT. It yields the protein CAISENLQGLNQPQHF.

The rearrangement links TRBV11-2 to TRBJ2-7, with TRBD2 matching 12 bases. Germline loops: CDR1 SGHAT, CDR2 FQNNGV. This CDR3 is built from 13 residues. The CDR3 region has the DNA TGTGCCAGCAGCGAAAGCGGACTAGCGGGACCAGCCGTC. Its protein is CASSESGLAGPAV.

This clone came up once. This chain uses TRBV7-3 with TRBJ2-1, with TRBD1 matching 8 bases. Germline-derived CDR1 and CDR2 are SGHTA and FQGTGA. The CDR3 has 15 amino acids. V was clipped by 3 bases and J by 4 bases; unmatched bases: 5. DNA of the CDR3: TGTGCCAGCAGCTTTGACAGGGGCGGTTACAATGAGCAGTTCTTC. It encodes CASSFDRGGYNEQFF.

V is TRBV4-1 and J is TRBJ1-6; D is undetermined. There are 15 residues in the CDR3. V lost 0 bases to trimming and J lost 9 bases, with 12 bases between them. CDR1 and CDR2 (germline): MGHRA, YSYEKL. CDR3 in DNA: TGCGCCAGCAGCCAAGATACATCGTTCAGTTCACCCCTCCACTTT. This translates into CASSQDTSFSSPLHF.

The chain has TRBV11-2 and TRBJ1-1; D is possibly TRBD1 (5 bases). The CDR3 covers 14 residues. V lost 5 bases and J lost 3, with 13 bases in between. The germline V gene has CDR1 SGHAT and CDR2 FQNNGV. The CDR3 sequence is CASSPRAGYTEAFF. The CDR3 DNA reads as TGTGCCAGCAGCCCTAGGGCAGGGTACACTGAAGCTTTCTTT.

The V call is TRBV6-1, the J call TRBJ2-3; D ambiguous. This CDR3 comprises 12 residues. Trimming removed 9 bases at V and 6 bases at J, with 13 bases between. Germline V CDR1 and CDR2: MNHNS, SASEGT. Here the CDR3 reads CASAAESDTQYF. The CDR3 DNA reads TGTGCCAGTGCGGCAGAATCGGATACGCAGTATTTT.

The CDR3 reads CASSLSGTGKSYEQYF. The CDR3 DNA sequence: TGTGCCAGCAGTTTATCCGGGACAGGGAAAAGCTACGAGCAGTACTTC. The chain has TRBV27 and TRBJ2-7; 9 nucleotides line up with TRBD1. J gave up 3 bases and V 0 bases, and 6 bases lay outside the gene matches. The CDR3 contains 16 residues. Germline V gives CDR1 MNHEY, CDR2 SMNVEV (reference sequence).

J is TRBJ2-3 and V is TRBV5-6, with 13 positions matching TRBD2. V lost 4 bases, J lost 8 bases, and 7 bases stayed unmatched. Germline loops: CDR1 SGHDT, CDR2 YYEEEE. The CDR3 consists of 15 residues. CDR3 loop: CASSTLAGGSGTQYF. CDR3 DNA: TGTGCCAGCAGCACACTAGCGGGGGGGTCTGGTACGCAGTATTTT.

About this clone itself: The junction does not match germline at one end; this may be a read error. V and J are TRBV5-4 and TRBJ2-1; 7 bases agree with TRBD1. Germline assignment: CDR1 SGHNT and CDR2 YYREEE (reference sequence). There are 15 residues in the CDR3. This CDR3 is CASSVGQEVYTEQFF. In DNA, the CDR3 is TGTGCCAGCAGCGTCGGACAGGAAGTATACACTGAGCAGTTCTTC.

The chain couples TRBV18 to TRBJ2-7, with 7 bases matching TRBD1. CDR1 is KGHSH and CDR2 is LQKENI in the germline V gene. The CDR3 consists of 14 residues. V gave up 3 bases and J gave up 4 bases; unmatched junction bases: 6. CDR3 protein: CASSPGQPPYEQYV. The CDR3 region has the DNA TGTGCCAGCTCACCGGGACAGCCGCCTTACGAGCAGTACGTC.

The V and J genes are TRBV30 and TRBJ2-7, with D perhaps matching TRBD2 (5 bases). Trimming pared 0 bases from V and 7 bases from J, leaving 13 bases between. The CDR3 is made up of 13 amino acids. Germline CDR1 GTSNPN, CDR2 SVGIG (reference sequence). CDR3 protein: CAWSVHPEGEQYF. The CDR3 coding sequence is TGTGCCTGGAGTGTGCATCCCGAGGGTGAGCAGTACTTC.